This note documents a single T cell receptor beta chain sequence. Antigen unknown. The source of the sample is a study of OX40 agonist ivuxolimab in advanced cancers. General study points: Part of the nonresponder group also had normalized T-cell clonal expansion that was low.

TCRdb keeps only in-frame clones here, not all; method: immunoSEQ multiplex PCR. This sample has tens of thousands of clones, with more than 75% found just once. Trimming stripped 0 bases from V and 0 bases from J, with 11 bases between. The CDR3 has 16 residues. The germline V gene encodes CDR1 LGHNA and CDR2 YSLEER. Sample: CD4+ or CD8+ T cells sorted from blood, taken in a trial of the OX40 agonist ivuxolimab. The chain carries TRBV4-3 and TRBJ1-1; D is unresolved. This sequence was found in an adult with an advanced solid tumor such as melanoma, head and neck, liver or kidney cancer. Written as DNA, the CDR3 is TGCGCCAGCAGCCAAGATCACACCGGCTTGAACACTGAAGCTTTCTTT. Protein: CASSQDHTGLNTEAFF.